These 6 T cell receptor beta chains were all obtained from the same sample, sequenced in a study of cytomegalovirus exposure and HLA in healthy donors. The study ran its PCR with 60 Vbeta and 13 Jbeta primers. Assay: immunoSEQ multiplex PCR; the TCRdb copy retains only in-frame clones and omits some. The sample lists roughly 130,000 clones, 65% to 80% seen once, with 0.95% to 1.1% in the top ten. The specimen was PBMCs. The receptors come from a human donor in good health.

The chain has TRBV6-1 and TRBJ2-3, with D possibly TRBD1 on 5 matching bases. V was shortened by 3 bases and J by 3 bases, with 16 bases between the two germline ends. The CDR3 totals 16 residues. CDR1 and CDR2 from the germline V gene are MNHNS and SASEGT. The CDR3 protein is CASSDNAGLSTDTQYF. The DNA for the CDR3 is TGTGCCAGCAGTGACAACGCAGGGCTATCAACAGATACGCAGTATTTT.

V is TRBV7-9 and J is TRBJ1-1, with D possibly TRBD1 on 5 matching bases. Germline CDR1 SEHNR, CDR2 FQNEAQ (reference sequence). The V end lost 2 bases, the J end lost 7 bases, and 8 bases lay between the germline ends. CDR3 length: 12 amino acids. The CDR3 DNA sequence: TGTGCCAGCAGCTTATCAGGGATTGAAGCTTTCTTT. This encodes CASSLSGIEAFF.

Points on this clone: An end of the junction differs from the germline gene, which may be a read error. The CDR3 spells CASSTNRDIGLPQHF. Written as DNA, the CDR3 is TGTGCCAGCAGCACAAACCGGGACATAGGTCTGCCCCAGCATTTT. The chain carries TRBV4-1 and TRBJ1-5, with D possibly being TRBD1 (6 bases). CDR1 and CDR2 from the germline V gene are MGHRA and YSYEKL. The CDR3 runs to 15 residues.

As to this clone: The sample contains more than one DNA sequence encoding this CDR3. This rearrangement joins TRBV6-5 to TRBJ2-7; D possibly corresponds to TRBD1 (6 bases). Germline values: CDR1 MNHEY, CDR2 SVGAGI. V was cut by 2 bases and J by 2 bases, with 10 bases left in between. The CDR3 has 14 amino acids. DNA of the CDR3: TGTGCCAGCAGTTACGGCCAGGGGCCCTACGAGCAGTACTTC. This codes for CASSYGQGPYEQYF.

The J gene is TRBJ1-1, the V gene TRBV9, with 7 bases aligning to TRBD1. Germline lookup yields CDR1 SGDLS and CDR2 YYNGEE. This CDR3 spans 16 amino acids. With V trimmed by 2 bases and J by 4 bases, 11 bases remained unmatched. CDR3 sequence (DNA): TGTGCCAGCAGCGTGTCACAGGGGAAGAGCGGCACTGAAGCTTTCTTT. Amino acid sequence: CASSVSQGKSGTEAFF. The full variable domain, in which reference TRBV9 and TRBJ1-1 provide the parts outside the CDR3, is DSGVTQTPKHLITATGQRVTLRCSPRSGDLSVYWYQQSLDQGLQFLIQYYNGEERAKGNILERFSAQQFPDLHSELNLSSLELGDSALYFCASSVSQGKSGTEAFFGQGTRLTVV.

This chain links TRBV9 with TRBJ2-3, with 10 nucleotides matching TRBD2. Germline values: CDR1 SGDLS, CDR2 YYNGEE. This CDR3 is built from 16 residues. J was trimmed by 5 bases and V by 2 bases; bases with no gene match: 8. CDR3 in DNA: TGTGCCAGCAGCGTCTCAGCGGGGGGGCCACAAGATACGCAGTATTTT. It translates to CASSVSAGGPQDTQYF.